Shown below are 28 T cell receptor beta chains from a single sample sequenced in a study of blood T cell repertoires in COVID-19. This table comes from immunoSEQ multiplex PCR, and its TCRdb copy is limited to in-frame clones, with some not included. The table has under 300,000 clones, 75% to 90% seen once. Material for sequencing was peripheral blood. All receptors derive from a woman in her twenties or thirties with active or convalescent COVID-19.

The chain combines TRBV28 with TRBJ1-5; 8 positions agree with TRBD1. The CDR3 runs to 15 residues. CDR1 is MDHEN, CDR2 SYDVKM, per germline. Unmatched junction bases numbered 8, after V lost 5 bases and J lost 5 bases. This CDR3 reads CASSLPRGRDQPQHF. The CDR3 region has the DNA TGTGCCAGCAGTCTACCCAGGGGGCGAGATCAGCCCCAGCATTTT.

Comment on this clone: This sample also contains other DNA sequences that code for the same CDR3. This chain links TRBV7-2 with TRBJ1-1; the match to TRBD1 covers 7 bases. The CDR3 is 14 amino acids. Germline V gene data show CDR1 as SGHTA and CDR2 as FQGNSA. J lost 1 base, V lost 2 bases, and 1 base had no gene match. CDR3: CASSLRQGNTEAFF. CDR3 DNA sequence: TGTGCCAGCAGCTTAAGACAGGGGAACACTGAAGCTTTCTTT.

The chain links TRBV6-2 or TRBV6-3 to TRBJ1-5; D is possibly TRBD1 (6 bases). CDR1 and CDR2 from the germline V gene are MNHEY and SVGEGT. V lost 3 bases to trimming and J lost 4 bases, with 13 bases between them. This CDR3 comprises 15 residues. The CDR3 nucleotides are TGTGCCAGCAGTTATCGACAGGACTCGAATCAGCCCCAGCATTTT. It is translated as CASSYRQDSNQPQHF.

The rearrangement uses TRBV12-3 or TRBV12-4 and TRBJ1-6; no clear D. The CDR3 covers 11 residues. Trimming cost V 5 bases and J 7 bases, with 3 bases left between them. CDR3 nucleotides: TGTGCCAGCAGTCTAAATTCACCCCTCCACTTT. Translating gives CASSLNSPLHF.

This clone occurred a few times. The V and J genes are TRBV12-3 or TRBV12-4 and TRBJ1-1, with D tentatively TRBD1 (6 bases). V lost 5 bases and J 7 bases, leaving 14 bases between the germline ends. CDR3 length: 13 amino acids. The CDR3: CASSTRRTDEAFF. DNA for the CDR3: TGTGCCAGCAGTACCCGACGGACAGATGAAGCTTTCTTT.

CDR3 DNA: TGCAGCGTTGTCCAGGGTACCCACGAGCAGTACTTC. Translation gives CSVVQGTHEQYF. This chain uses TRBV29-1 with TRBJ2-7; TRBD1 might be the D (5 bases). V lost 4 bases, J lost 5 bases, and 12 bases lay in between. This CDR3 is 12 amino acids long. CDR1 and CDR2 (germline): SQVTM, ANQGSEA.

This chain connects TRBV28 to TRBJ1-2; D might be TRBD1 (5 bases). This CDR3 contains 14 residues. CDR1 and CDR2 from the germline V gene are MDHEN and SYDVKM. V lost 7 bases to trimming and J lost 8 bases, with 20 bases between them. CDR3 in amino acids: CASTLTGGVGGYTF. CDR3 coding DNA: TGTGCCAGCACCTTAACGGGGGGAGTTGGAGGCTACACCTTC.

This rearrangement joins TRBV29-1 to TRBJ2-7, with 7 bases identical to TRBD1. Germline trimming cut 0 bases from V and 3 bases from J; bases unmatched to any gene: 8. The CDR3 runs 15 residues. CDR1 and CDR2 (germline): SQVTM, ANQGSEA. The CDR3 DNA reads as TGCAGCGTTGAAGAACCGGACAGGATGGGCTACGAGCAGTACTTC. Protein product: CSVEEPDRMGYEQYF.

In this sample, this clone turned up a few times. V usage is TRBV6-2 or TRBV6-3 and J usage is TRBJ2-1; D not resolved. This CDR3 region has 13 residues. The germline gives CDR1 MNHEY, CDR2 SVGEGT. V lost 2 bases and J 1 base, leaving 3 bases between the germline ends. This CDR3 reads CASSYRSYNEQFF. CDR3 in DNA: TGTGCCAGCAGTTACCGGTCCTACAATGAGCAGTTCTTC.

The chain has TRBV28 and TRBJ1-1; 8 bases are shared with TRBD1. Trimming took 3 bases from V and 4 from J; bases not matched to a gene: 13. This CDR3 region has 17 residues. Looked up from germline, CDR1 is MDHEN and CDR2 is SYDVKM. CDR3: CASSFRTGSVPGTEAFF. CDR3 DNA sequence: TGTGCCAGCAGTTTCCGGACAGGGTCGGTGCCAGGCACTGAAGCTTTCTTT.

The CDR3 spells CASSADTSNYGYTF. CDR3 DNA sequence: TGTGCCAGCTCAGCGGACACATCTAACTATGGCTACACCTTC. V and J are TRBV18 and TRBJ1-2, with a tentative D call TRBD1 (5 bases). The CDR3 contains 14 residues. Germline CDR1 is KGHSH and CDR2 is LQKENI. The V and J ends lost 5 bases and 0 bases respectively, with 10 bases between them. Drawing the rest from reference TRBV18 and TRBJ1-2, the complete variable domain is NAGVMQNPRHLVRRRGQEARLRCSPMKGHSHVYWYRQLPEEGLKFMVYLQKENIIDESGMPKERFSAEFPKEGPSILRIQQVVRGDSAAYFCASSADTSNYGYTFGSGTRLTVV.

As DNA, the CDR3 is TGCGCCAGCAGCTCAGAACAGGGGAGGACTGAAGCTTTCTTT. Its protein product is CASSSEQGRTEAFF. The rearrangement links TRBV5-1 to TRBJ1-1, with 7 positions matching TRBD1. The trim removed 3 bases at V and 5 bases at J, leaving 7 bases unmatched. The CDR3 spans 14 residues. Germline V lookup: CDR1 SGHRS, CDR2 YFSETQ.

This chain connects TRBV24-1 to TRBJ2-7, with D maybe TRBD1 (5 bases). Looked up from germline, CDR1 is KGHDR and CDR2 is SFDVKD. V was cut by 3 bases and J by 6 bases, with 17 bases left in between. The CDR3 extends over 15 amino acids. CDR3 loop: CATSDPRSDRGEQYF. In DNA, the CDR3 is TGTGCCACCAGTGATCCCCGGTCCGATAGGGGCGAGCAGTACTTC.

The rearrangement joins TRBV10-3 to TRBJ1-4; a weak D match, TRBD1 (5 bases). V was trimmed by 11 bases and J by 5 bases, leaving 12 bases between them. The CDR3 is 12 residues long. Germline values: CDR1 ENHRY, CDR2 SYGVKD. CDR3 nucleotides: TGTGCCCCGACCTGGGGCAATGAAAAACTGTTTTTT. Translation: CAPTWGNEKLFF.

V usage is TRBV27 and J usage is TRBJ1-2; no firm D call. Trimming pared 6 bases from V and 5 bases from J, leaving 13 bases between. The germline V gene has CDR1 MNHEY and CDR2 SMNVEV (reference sequence). This CDR3 spans 13 amino acids. As DNA, the CDR3 is TGTGCCAGCAGCCCGGATGTGAGGTATGGCTACACCTTC. Its protein product is CASSPDVRYGYTF.

The chain recombines TRBV2 with TRBJ2-3; 10 bases fit TRBD2. CDR1 and CDR2 from the germline V gene are SNHLY and FYNNEI. The V segment lost 1 base and the J segment 4 bases; nucleotides outside the gene matches: 8. The CDR3 extends over 17 amino acids. CDR3: CASSEEAGGPVSDTQYF. The CDR3 DNA reads as TGTGCCAGCAGTGAAGAAGCGGGGGGGCCCGTCTCAGATACGCAGTATTTT.

DNA of the CDR3: TGTGCCAGCAGCTTAGAACAGCAACCCTCCTACGAGCAGTACTTC. The encoded protein is CASSLEQQPSYEQYF. This chain connects TRBV7-2 to TRBJ2-7, with D unclear. CDR1 is SGHTA, CDR2 FQGNSA, per germline. This CDR3 is 15 amino acids long. The V gene lost 1 base and the J gene lost 0 bases, with 10 bases spanning the gap. The full variable domain, in which reference TRBV7-2 and TRBJ2-7 provide the parts outside the CDR3, is GAGVSQSPSNKVTEKGKDVELRCDPISGHTALYWYRQSLGQGLEFLIYFQGNSAPDKSGLPSDRFSAERTGGSVSTLTIQRTQQEDSAVYLCASSLEQQPSYEQYFGPGTRLTVT.

The DNA of the CDR3 is TGCGCCAGCAGCCAGGGCCGTGTGTCCGCTGGAAACACCATATATTTT. Translating it yields CASSQGRVSAGNTIYF. The chain links TRBV4-3 to TRBJ1-3; D ambiguous. The CDR3 runs to 16 residues. V lost 3 bases and J lost 2, with 14 bases in between. Germline CDR1 LGHNA, CDR2 YSLEER.

This chain links TRBV2 with TRBJ1-2; 10 bases line up with TRBD1. Per germline, CDR1 SNHLY and CDR2 FYNNEI. CDR3 length: 14 residues. V gave up 3 bases and J gave up 6 bases; unmatched junction bases: 4. DNA of the CDR3: TGTGCCAGCAGTGATGACAGGGGGCGGAATGGCTACACCTTC. Translated, it gives CASSDDRGRNGYTF.

The chain uses TRBV4-3 and TRBJ2-3, with TRBD1 as a possible D gene (7 bases). The CDR3 extends over 15 amino acids. CDR1 and CDR2 from the germline V gene are LGHNA and YSLEER. The V end was cut by 0 bases, the J end by 4 bases, with 11 bases between. CDR3 nucleotides: TGCGCCAGCAGCCAAGACAGGGGGGCCGCAGATACGCAGTATTTT. Protein product: CASSQDRGAADTQYF.

The rearrangement uses TRBV9 and TRBJ1-1; 9 positions agree with TRBD1. The CDR3 consists of 15 residues. CDR1 and CDR2 (germline): SGDLS, YYNGEE. The J segment lost 0 bases and the V segment lost 3 bases, leaving 3 bases of the junction unmatched. The CDR3 nucleotides are TGTGCCAGCAGCGGGACAGGGGACATGAACACTGAAGCTTTCTTT. It yields the protein CASSGTGDMNTEAFF. Drawing the rest from reference TRBV9 and TRBJ1-1, the complete variable domain is DSGVTQTPKHLITATGQRVTLRCSPRSGDLSVYWYQQSLDQGLQFLIQYYNGEERAKGNILERFSAQQFPDLHSELNLSSLELGDSALYFCASSGTGDMNTEAFFGQGTRLTVV.

This clone was counted once. This CDR3 reads CAWSVGLSGGSTGELFF. As DNA, the CDR3 is TGTGCCTGGAGTGTAGGCCTAAGCGGGGGGTCCACCGGGGAGCTGTTTTTT. The J gene is TRBJ2-2, the V gene TRBV30, with 9 nucleotides matching TRBD2. Unmatched junction bases numbered 9, after V lost 0 bases and J lost 4 bases. Germline lookup yields CDR1 GTSNPN and CDR2 SVGIG (reference sequence). The CDR3 consists of 17 residues. Together with reference TRBV30 and TRBJ2-2, the CDR3 gives the full variable domain: SQTIHQWPATLVQPVGSPLSLECTVEGTSNPNLYWYRQAAGRGLQLLFYSVGIGQISSEVPQNLSASRPQDRQFILSSKKLLLSDSGFYLCAWSVGLSGGSTGELFFGEGSRLTVL.

This sequence joins TRBV9 and TRBJ1-6; weak D call: TRBD1 (5 bases). Germline values: CDR1 SGDLS, CDR2 YYNGEE. V lost 4 bases and J 8 bases, leaving 16 bases between the germline ends. This CDR3 has 15 residues. In DNA, the CDR3 is TGTGCCAGCAGCCTTGGCGGGGGTATTGATTCACCCCTCCACTTT. Its translation is CASSLGGGIDSPLHF.

The chain recombines TRBV7-2 with TRBJ1-3, with D perhaps matching TRBD1 (5 bases). Between the trimmed V and J ends, which lost 6 bases and 1 base, there was a span of 13 bases. The CDR3 spans 15 residues. Germline-derived CDR1 and CDR2 are SGHTA and FQGNSA. CDR3 residues: CASSPGGRSGNTIYF. The DNA for the CDR3 is TGTGCCAGCAGTCCCGGGGGTAGATCTGGAAACACCATATATTTT.

The rearrangement joins TRBV7-2 to TRBJ2-7; a weak D match, TRBD1 (6 bases). V lost 7 bases to trimming and J lost 3 bases, with 16 bases between them. The V gene's germline CDR1 is SGHTA and CDR2 FQGNSA. The CDR3 spans 14 residues. The chain's CDR3 is CASTVGGNIYEQYF. CDR3 nucleotide sequence: TGTGCCAGCACCGTAGGGGGTAACATCTACGAGCAGTACTTC.

In nucleotides, the CDR3 is TGTGCCAGCAGCCCCGACAGGGACACTGAAGCTTTCTTT. It yields the protein CASSPDRDTEAFF. This chain links TRBV5-6 with TRBJ1-1; 7 bases match TRBD1. The V gene end was trimmed by 4 bases and the J gene end by 3 bases; junction bases not matched to a gene: 3. CDR3 length: 13 residues. Germline CDR1 SGHDT, CDR2 YYEEEE.

V gene TRBV5-5 combines with J gene TRBJ2-3, with TRBD2 matching 9 bases. J gave up 1 base and V 0 bases, and 3 bases lay outside the gene matches. Germline CDR1 is SGHKS and CDR2 is YYEKEE (reference sequence). CDR3 length: 16 residues. CDR3 loop: CASSLVASGGTDTQYF. The CDR3 DNA reads as TGTGCCAGCAGCTTGGTCGCTAGCGGGGGCACAGATACGCAGTATTTT.

The V and J genes are TRBV29-1 and TRBJ1-2, with D maybe TRBD1 (6 bases). The length of the CDR3 is 10 residues. The V end was cut by 4 bases, the J end by 8 bases, with 8 bases between. Germline V gene sequence: CDR1 SQVTM, CDR2 ANQGSEA. The CDR3 nucleotides read TGCAGCGTTGGAGGGACAGGCTACACCTTC. Its protein product is CSVGGTGYTF.